The source of this T cell receptor beta chain is a study of molecular identifiers for immune sequencing clone quantification. Methods described previously, with TCR primers listed, were used for bulk TCR libraries. MiXCR, run by TCRdb on the PCR reads, gives a single entry per CDR3 protein. The table lists some 650,000 distinct CDR3 sequences, about 20% of them singletons. The CDR3 is 14 amino acids. Trimming took off 5 bases at V and 4 bases at J, with 15 bases between the two ends. Germline values: CDR1 SQVTM, CDR2 ANQGSEA. For this clonotype: Its specificity is unknown.

Naive CD8 T cells were FACS-sorted by CD8+CD4-CCR7+CD45RA+ markers. Broader study findings: Detection of one spiked Jurkat cell's TCR RNA reportedly worked in one million naive cells.

The genes are TRBV29-1 and TRBJ2-1; weak D call: TRBD1 (5 bases). The receptor comes from a human donor in good health. Some libraries in this study had Jurkat cell RNA spiked in. What was sequenced was naive CD8+ T cells from blood, with Jurkat cell RNA spiked in. Subset here: FACS-sorted CD8+CD4-CCR7+CD45RA+ naive T cells. The CDR3 bases are TGCAGCGTTTATCCCATGACAGAGTACAATGAGCAGTTCTTC. The encoded protein is CSVYPMTEYNEQFF.